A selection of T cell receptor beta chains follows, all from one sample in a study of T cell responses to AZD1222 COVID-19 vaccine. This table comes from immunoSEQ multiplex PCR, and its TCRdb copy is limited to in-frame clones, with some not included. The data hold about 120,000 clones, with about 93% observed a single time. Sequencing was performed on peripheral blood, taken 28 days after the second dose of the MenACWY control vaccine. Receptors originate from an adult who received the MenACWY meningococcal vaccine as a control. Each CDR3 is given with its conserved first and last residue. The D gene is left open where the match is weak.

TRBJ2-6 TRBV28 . CASNSRTGANVLTF
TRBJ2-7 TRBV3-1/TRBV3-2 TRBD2 CASSYMWGLAYEQYF
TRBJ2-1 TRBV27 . CASSSGPSSYNEQFF
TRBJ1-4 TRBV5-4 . CASSLRATNEKLFF
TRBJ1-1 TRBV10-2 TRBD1 CASRQGVGTEAFF
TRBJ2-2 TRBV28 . CASRPQDSYTGELFF
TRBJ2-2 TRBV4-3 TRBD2 CASTSLAGGDTGELFF
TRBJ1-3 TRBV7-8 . CASSAAGWSGNTIYF
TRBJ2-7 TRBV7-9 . CASSLADGTYEQYF
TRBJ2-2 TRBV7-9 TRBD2 CASSLVLAGFTYTGELFF
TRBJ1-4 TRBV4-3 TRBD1 CASSQAYRGEEKLFF
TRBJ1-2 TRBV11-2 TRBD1 CASSLPGQIYGYTF
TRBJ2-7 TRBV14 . CASSQEIVGAYEQYF
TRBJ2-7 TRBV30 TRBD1 CAWSRGQHYEQYF
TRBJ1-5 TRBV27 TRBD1 CASRRTGRLIYSNQPQHF
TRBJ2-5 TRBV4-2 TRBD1 CASSLGTGGEETQYF
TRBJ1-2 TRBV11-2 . CASSTTYGYTF
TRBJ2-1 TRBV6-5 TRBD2 CASVAGGGPYNEQFF
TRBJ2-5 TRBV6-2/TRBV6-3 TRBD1 CASSYKGGWETQYF
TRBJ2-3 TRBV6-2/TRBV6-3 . CASSYSVPDTQYF
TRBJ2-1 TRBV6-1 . CASSENRSPYNEQFF
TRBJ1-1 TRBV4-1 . CASSQITGPKNTEAFF
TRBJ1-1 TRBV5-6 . CASSFVRVGTEAFF
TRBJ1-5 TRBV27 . CASSLTRGQGDQPQHF
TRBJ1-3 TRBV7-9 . CASSLPRNRSGNTIYF
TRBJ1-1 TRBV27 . CASGRVGTEAFF
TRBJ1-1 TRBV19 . CASIAKTALNTEAFF
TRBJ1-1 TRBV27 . CASSPRTAPEAFF
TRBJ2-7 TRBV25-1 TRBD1 CASSEWGTASYEQYF
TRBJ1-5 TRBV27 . CASRGPYYQPQHF
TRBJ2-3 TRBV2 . CASRSTDTQYF